A single sample gave rise to the 28 T cell receptor beta chains below, sequenced in a study of blood T cell repertoires in COVID-19. Using immunoSEQ multiplex PCR, the repertoire was profiled, and TCRdb retains in-frame clones only, with some absent. This sample has tens of thousands of clones, with roughly 84% found just once. The sequenced sample was peripheral blood. The source of these receptors is an older man with active or convalescent COVID-19.

This clone was observed once. The rearrangement links TRBV6-5 to TRBJ2-7; TRBD1 agrees at 8 bases. V lost 6 bases, J lost 2 bases, and 6 bases stayed unmatched. Germline-derived CDR1 and CDR2 are MNHEY and SVGAGI. The CDR3 totals 14 residues. The CDR3 loop is CASSRGQVPYEQYF. In DNA form, the CDR3 reads TGTGCCAGCAGCCGGGGACAGGTGCCCTACGAGCAGTACTTC.

J is TRBJ2-2 and V is TRBV5-1; 9 bases are a match to TRBD1. Germline V gene sequence: CDR1 SGHRS, CDR2 YFSETQ. The CDR3 has 15 residues. V lost 3 bases to trimming and J lost 6 bases; unmatched junction nucleotides: 6. The DNA for the CDR3 is TGCGCCAGCAGCTGGGGACAGGGATATTCCGGGGAGCTGTTTTTT. It is translated as CASSWGQGYSGELFF.

J is TRBJ2-2 and V is TRBV2; 10 bases line up with TRBD1. The CDR3 has 14 residues. V shed 6 bases and J 6 bases; nucleotides not matched to a gene: 4. Germline CDR1 reads SNHLY; CDR2 reads FYNNEI. In nucleotides, the CDR3 is TGTGCCAGCAGGAGGACAGGGGGGGCCGGGGAGCTGTTTTTT. It specifies CASRRTGGAGELFF.

The chain is built from TRBV7-2 and TRBJ2-7; tentative D call: TRBD1 (5 bases). Germline CDR1 reads SGHTA; CDR2 reads FQGNSA. With 5 bases removed from V and 3 bases from J, the gap between germline ends came to 11 bases. CDR3 size: 13 residues. The chain's CDR3 is CASSKQGGYEQYF. As DNA, the CDR3 is TGTGCCAGCAGCAAGCAGGGTGGCTACGAGCAGTACTTC.

The chain employs TRBV19 and TRBJ1-5; 7 bases are a match to TRBD1. The CDR3 is made up of 14 amino acids. Germline V gene lookup returns CDR1 LNHDA and CDR2 SQIVND (reference sequence). The junction had 9 bases not matched to a gene; V was cut back by 5 bases and J by 8 bases. In nucleotides, the CDR3 is TGTGCCAGTAGTGTAACGGGACAGCACGAGCCCCAGCATTTT. Protein sequence: CASSVTGQHEPQHF.

The rearrangement links TRBV4-1 to TRBJ1-1; 8 bases match TRBD1. This CDR3 is built from 14 residues. With V trimmed by 4 bases and J by 6 bases, 7 bases remained unmatched. CDR1 and CDR2 from the germline V gene are MGHRA and YSYEKL. CDR3 in amino acids: CASSRGQGGSEAFF. CDR3 DNA sequence: TGCGCCAGCAGCCGCGGACAGGGTGGATCTGAAGCTTTCTTT.

The chain uses TRBV6-6 and TRBJ2-1, with D possibly matching TRBD1 (5 bases). Trimming left V 8 bases short and J 0 bases short, with 8 bases between. Germline V lookup: CDR1 MNHNY, CDR2 SVGAGI (reference sequence). CDR3 length equals 13 residues. The CDR3 bases are TGTGCCAGCCGCGACAGCTCCTACAATGAGCAGTTCTTC. Translating gives CASRDSSYNEQFF.

CDR3 sequence (DNA): TGTGCCAGCAGTACACAGGGGTTGGTTCAGCCCCAGCATTTT. The encoded protein is CASSTQGLVQPQHF. This chain uses TRBV6-2 or TRBV6-3 with TRBJ1-5, with TRBD1 matching 7 bases. This CDR3 region has 14 residues. J lost 6 bases, V lost 5 bases, and 7 bases had no gene match. Germline CDR1 and CDR2: MNHEY and SVGEGT.

J is TRBJ2-2 and V is TRBV27; 12 nucleotides agree with TRBD1. Germline V CDR1 and CDR2: MNHEY, SMNVEV (reference sequence). The V segment lost 6 bases and the J segment 4 bases; nucleotides outside the gene matches: 6. The CDR3 runs to 16 residues. In DNA, the CDR3 is TGTGCCAGCAGCCGGGACAGGGGGCTGAGCACCGGGGAGCTGTTTTTT. Its translation is CASSRDRGLSTGELFF.

Only one count was recorded for this clone. V gene TRBV7-9 combines with J gene TRBJ1-1; 8 bases match TRBD1. Germline CDR1 SEHNR, CDR2 FQNEAQ (reference sequence). V dropped 7 bases and J dropped 4; count of bases not matched to a gene: 11. There are 15 residues in the CDR3. The CDR3 coding sequence is TGTGCCAGCACCGCCACAGGGGGAAGAGGCACTGAAGCTTTCTTT. It encodes CASTATGGRGTEAFF.

V is TRBV6-1 and J is TRBJ1-5; D is perhaps TRBD1 (5 bases). The CDR3 runs to 14 residues. CDR1 and CDR2 (germline): MNHNS, SASEGT. The ends were cut back, 6 bases at V and 4 bases at J, with 13 bases in the middle. CDR3 sequence (DNA): TGTGCCAGCAGGCTAAGACAGACTAATCAGCCCCAGCATTTT. Its protein product is CASRLRQTNQPQHF.

V is TRBV5-8 and J is TRBJ1-6; TRBD1 aligns across 7 bases. The CDR3 is 16 amino acids. V trimming: 5 bases; J trimming: 0 bases; junction bases outside the gene matches: 5. The germline CDR1 and CDR2 sequences are SGHTS and YDEGEE. Written as DNA, the CDR3 is TGTGCCAGCAGGTTGACAGGGAGCTCCTATAATTCACCCCTCCACTTT. Protein: CASRLTGSSYNSPLHF.

In this sample, this clone turned up once. The V gene is TRBV7-2, the J gene TRBJ2-5, with TRBD2 as a possible D gene (7 bases). Germline CDR1 reads SGHTA; CDR2 reads FQGNSA. V lost 8 bases and J lost 5, with 18 bases in between. The CDR3 sequence is 14 residues long. CDR3 region: CASLRERGFETQYF. CDR3 DNA: TGTGCCAGCTTGCGGGAGAGGGGGTTTGAGACCCAGTACTTC. Full variable domain (rest looked up from reference TRBV7-2 and TRBJ2-5): GAGVSQSPSNKVTEKGKDVELRCDPISGHTALYWYRQSLGQGLEFLIYFQGNSAPDKSGLPSDRFSAERTGGSVSTLTIQRTQQEDSAVYLCASLRERGFETQYFGPGTRLLVL.

The DNA for the CDR3 is TGTGCCAGCCAGCCAGGGGACTATGGCTACACCTTC. Translated, it gives CASQPGDYGYTF. The J gene is TRBJ1-2, the V gene TRBV12-1; TRBD1 reflects the table's D call only, with no check against the DNA. TRBV12-1 is designated a pseudogene. The CDR3 has 12 amino acids.

The V call is TRBV18, the J call TRBJ2-7; maybe TRBD2 (7 bases). This CDR3 spans 12 amino acids. Per the germline V gene, CDR1 is KGHSH and CDR2 is LQKENI. The ends were cut back, 8 bases at V and 5 bases at J, with 13 bases in the middle. The CDR3 protein is CASRRGGDEQYF. CDR3 coding DNA: TGTGCCAGCCGTAGGGGGGGGGACGAGCAGTACTTC.

The chain is built from TRBV5-1 and TRBJ1-3; no firm D call. CDR1 and CDR2 (germline): SGHRS, YFSETQ. This CDR3 contains 15 residues. V was trimmed by 0 bases and J by 0 bases, leaving 7 bases between them. CDR3 coding DNA: TGCGCCAGCAGCTTGGCTCCGGGCTCTGGAAACACCATATATTTT. Residues: CASSLAPGSGNTIYF.

This chain links TRBV2 with TRBJ1-5; D not certain. CDR1 and CDR2 from the germline V gene are SNHLY and FYNNEI. The CDR3 totals 13 residues. V lost 6 bases and J 3 bases, leaving 9 bases between the germline ends. CDR3 residues: CASSHDNNQPQHF. The DNA of the CDR3 is TGTGCCAGCAGCCATGACAACAATCAGCCCCAGCATTTT.

J is TRBJ2-5 and V is TRBV5-1; 12 nucleotides line up with TRBD2. Trimming at V came to 4 bases and at J to 2 bases, leaving 3 bases not matched to a gene. CDR1 is SGHRS and CDR2 is YFSETQ in the germline V gene. This CDR3 is built from 15 residues. Written as DNA, the CDR3 is TGCGCCAGCAGCACCGGACTAGCGGGACAAGAGACCCAGTACTTC. Amino acids: CASSTGLAGQETQYF.

This clone was seen more than once but under ten times. The rearrangement joins TRBV2 to TRBJ1-6, with D perhaps matching TRBD1 (5 bases). The V end was cut by 4 bases, the J end by 4 bases, with 11 bases between. There are 15 residues in the CDR3. Germline-derived CDR1 and CDR2 are SNHLY and FYNNEI. The CDR3 region has the DNA TGTGCCAGCAGTGGACAGACAGATTATAATTCACCCCTCCACTTT. It yields the protein CASSGQTDYNSPLHF. The variable domain in full, with the rest retrieved from reference TRBV2 and TRBJ1-6, is EPEVTQTPSHQVTQMGQEVILRCVPISNHLYFYWYRQILGQKVEFLVSFYNNEISEKSEIFDDQFSVERPDGSNFTLKIRSTKLEDSAMYFCASSGQTDYNSPLHFGNGTRLTVT.

This chain connects TRBV28 to TRBJ1-6, with a possible D match to TRBD1 (5 bases). Germline values: CDR1 MDHEN, CDR2 SYDVKM. This CDR3 is 15 amino acids long. V shed 4 bases and J shed 6 bases, with 13 bases lying between them. This CDR3 reads CASSSWTRRNSPLHF. The CDR3 DNA reads TGTGCCAGCAGTTCTTGGACAAGGCGTAATTCACCCCTCCACTTT.

The rearrangement uses TRBV2 and TRBJ2-7; D gene ambiguous. Trimming cost V 2 bases and J 0 bases, with 14 bases left between them. The CDR3 has 16 amino acids. Germline V gene sequence: CDR1 SNHLY, CDR2 FYNNEI. The CDR3 reads CASSEYLVQFSYEQYF. DNA for the CDR3: TGTGCCAGCAGTGAATATCTTGTGCAGTTCTCCTACGAGCAGTACTTC.

V and J are TRBV2 and TRBJ1-4, with 7 positions matching TRBD1. The germline V gene has CDR1 SNHLY and CDR2 FYNNEI. This CDR3 region has 14 residues. The trim removed 6 bases at V and 4 bases at J, leaving 5 bases unmatched. CDR3 amino acids: CASRSGQLNEKLFF. The CDR3 DNA reads TGTGCCAGCAGGTCGGGACAGCTTAATGAAAAACTGTTTTTT. Based on the CDR3 plus reference TRBV2 and TRBJ1-4, the full variable domain is EPEVTQTPSHQVTQMGQEVILRCVPISNHLYFYWYRQILGQKVEFLVSFYNNEISEKSEIFDDQFSVERPDGSNFTLKIRSTKLEDSAMYFCASRSGQLNEKLFFGSGTQLSVL.

V gene TRBV12-3 or TRBV12-4 combines with J gene TRBJ1-4; TRBD1 is a possible D gene (6 bases). The CDR3 totals 11 residues. The ends were cut back, 6 bases at V and 10 bases at J, with 9 bases in the middle. CDR3 in amino acids: CASSQDRKLFF. The CDR3 bases are TGTGCCAGCAGCCAGGACAGAAAACTGTTTTTT.

The V and J genes are TRBV7-9 and TRBJ2-5; no clear D gene. Germline CDR1 is SEHNR and CDR2 is FQNEAQ (reference sequence). V dropped 3 bases and J dropped 6 bases, with 8 bases sitting between them. There are 12 residues in the CDR3. CDR3 residues: CASSLQVQTQYF. As DNA, the CDR3 is TGTGCCAGCAGCTTGCAGGTTCAGACCCAGTACTTC.

This rearrangement joins TRBV19 to TRBJ1-1; D possibly corresponds to TRBD1 (5 bases). CDR1 LNHDA and CDR2 SQIVND come from the germline V gene (reference sequence). The CDR3 is made up of 16 amino acids. The germline V and J ends were trimmed by 5 bases and 5 bases, with 21 bases remaining between them. CDR3 DNA: TGTGCCAGTAGTTGGGGAGGAAAGGGACTACAGACTGAAGCTTTCTTT. Translated: CASSWGGKGLQTEAFF.

The gene calls are TRBV6-5 and TRBJ1-2, with 11 bases lining up with TRBD1. Trimming removed 5 bases from V and 5 bases from J; junction bases left unmatched: 7. The length of the CDR3 is 15 residues. Germline CDR1 is MNHEY and CDR2 is SVGAGI. As DNA, the CDR3 is TGTGCCAGCAGTAAACCCGGACAGGGGGCGTATGGCTACACCTTC. Translation: CASSKPGQGAYGYTF.

The chain recombines TRBV10-3 with TRBJ2-5, with D possibly matching TRBD2 (5 bases). This CDR3 is 12 amino acids long. V was shortened by 0 bases and J by 8 bases, with 7 bases between the two germline ends. CDR1 and CDR2 from the germline V gene are ENHRY and SYGVKD. CDR3 nucleotides: TGTGCCATCAGTGAGTCTCGGGGTACCCAGTACTTC. Translating it yields CAISESRGTQYF.

The rearrangement uses TRBV12-5 and TRBJ1-5, with TRBD1 matching over 9 bases. CDR3 length: 16 residues. J lost 3 bases, V lost 6 bases, and 9 bases had no gene match. Germline V CDR1 and CDR2: LGHNT, FRNRAP. CDR3 DNA: TGTGCTAGTGGCCCGCCGGGACAGGGTTTCAATCAGCCCCAGCATTTT. Its protein product is CASGPPGQGFNQPQHF. The complete variable domain, with remaining parts taken from reference TRBV12-5 and TRBJ1-5, reads DARVTQTPRHKVTEMGQEVTMRCQPILGHNTVFWYRQTMMQGLELLAYFRNRAPLDDSGMPKDRFSAEMPDATLATLKIQPSEPRDSAVYFCASGPPGQGFNQPQHFGDGTRLSIL.